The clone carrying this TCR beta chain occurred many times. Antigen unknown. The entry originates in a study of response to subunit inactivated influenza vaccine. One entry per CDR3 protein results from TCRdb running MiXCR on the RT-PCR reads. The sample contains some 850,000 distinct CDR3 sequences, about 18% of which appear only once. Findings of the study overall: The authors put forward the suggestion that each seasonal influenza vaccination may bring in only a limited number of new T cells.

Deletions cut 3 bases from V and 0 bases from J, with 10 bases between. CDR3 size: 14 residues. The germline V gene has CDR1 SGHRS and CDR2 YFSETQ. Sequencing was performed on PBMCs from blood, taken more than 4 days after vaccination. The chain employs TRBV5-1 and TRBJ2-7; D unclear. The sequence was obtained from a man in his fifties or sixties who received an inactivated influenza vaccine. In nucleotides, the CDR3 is TGCGCCAGCAGCTCCGGACGGAGCTCCTACGAGCAGTACTTC. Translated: CASSSGRSSYEQYF.